By share, the clone carrying this TCR beta chain counts as medium-sized. As TCR cDNA was made by 5'RACE template switching, a universal primer site and UMIs were added. TCRdb fed the 5' RACE reads into MiXCR, producing one record per CDR3 protein. Among about 430,000 distinct CDR3 sequences listed, around 20% were seen once. The source of the sample is a study of T cells after yellow fever vaccination. Trimming cost V 2 bases and J 5 bases, with 13 bases left between them. Germline V gene sequence: CDR1 MRHNA, CDR2 SNTAGT. The CDR3 sequence is 14 residues long. The sequence was obtained from a young man who received the YFV17D yellow fever vaccine. The genes are TRBV6-4 and TRBJ2-7; a possible D gene is TRBD1 (5 bases). Source: PBMCs, taken before the yellow fever booster vaccination. CDR3 residues: CASSDIGDSHEQYF. CDR3 nucleotide sequence: TGTGCCAGCAGTGACATCGGAGACAGTCACGAGCAGTACTTC.